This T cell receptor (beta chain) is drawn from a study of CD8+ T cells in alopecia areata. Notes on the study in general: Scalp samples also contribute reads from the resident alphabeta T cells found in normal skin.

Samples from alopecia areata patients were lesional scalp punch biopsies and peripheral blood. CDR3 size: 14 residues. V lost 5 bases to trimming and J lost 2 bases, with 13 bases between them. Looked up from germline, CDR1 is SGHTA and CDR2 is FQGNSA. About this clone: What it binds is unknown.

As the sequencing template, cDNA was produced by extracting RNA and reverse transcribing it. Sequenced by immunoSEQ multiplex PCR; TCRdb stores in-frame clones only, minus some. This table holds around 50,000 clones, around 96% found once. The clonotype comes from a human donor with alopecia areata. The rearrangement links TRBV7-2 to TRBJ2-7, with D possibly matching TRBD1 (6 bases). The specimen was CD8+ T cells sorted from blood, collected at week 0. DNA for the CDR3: TGTGCCAGCAGCCCGGAGGACAGCCCCTACGAGCAGTACTTC. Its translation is CASSPEDSPYEQYF.